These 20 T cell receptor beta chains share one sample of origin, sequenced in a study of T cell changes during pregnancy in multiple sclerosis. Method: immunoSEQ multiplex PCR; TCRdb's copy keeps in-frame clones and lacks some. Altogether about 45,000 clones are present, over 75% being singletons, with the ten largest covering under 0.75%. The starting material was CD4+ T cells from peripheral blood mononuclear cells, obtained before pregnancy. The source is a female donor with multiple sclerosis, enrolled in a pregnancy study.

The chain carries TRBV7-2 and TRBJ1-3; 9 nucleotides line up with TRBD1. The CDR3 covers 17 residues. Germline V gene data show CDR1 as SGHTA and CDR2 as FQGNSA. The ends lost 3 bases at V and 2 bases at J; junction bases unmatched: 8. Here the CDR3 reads CASSLGGQGQTGNTIYF. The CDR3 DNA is TGTGCCAGCAGCTTGGGGGGACAGGGCCAAACTGGAAACACCATATATTTT. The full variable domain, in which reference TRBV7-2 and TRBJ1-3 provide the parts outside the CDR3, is GAGVSQSPSNKVTEKGKDVELRCDPISGHTALYWYRQSLGQGLEFLIYFQGNSAPDKSGLPSDRFSAERTGGSVSTLTIQRTQQEDSAVYLCASSLGGQGQTGNTIYFGEGSWLTVV.

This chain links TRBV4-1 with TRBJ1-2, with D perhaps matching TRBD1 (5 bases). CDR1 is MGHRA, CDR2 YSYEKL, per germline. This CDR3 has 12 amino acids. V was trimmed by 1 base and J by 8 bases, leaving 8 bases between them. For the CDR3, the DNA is TGCGCCAGCAGCCAAGGCCCAGGGGGCTACACCTTC. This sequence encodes CASSQGPGGYTF.

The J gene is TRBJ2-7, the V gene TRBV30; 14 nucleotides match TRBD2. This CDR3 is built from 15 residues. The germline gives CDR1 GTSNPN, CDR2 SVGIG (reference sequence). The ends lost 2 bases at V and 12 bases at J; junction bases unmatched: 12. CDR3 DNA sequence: TGTGCCTGGAGTAAGGGGGCGGGGACTAGCGGGAGTTGGTACTTC. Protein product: CAWSKGAGTSGSWYF.

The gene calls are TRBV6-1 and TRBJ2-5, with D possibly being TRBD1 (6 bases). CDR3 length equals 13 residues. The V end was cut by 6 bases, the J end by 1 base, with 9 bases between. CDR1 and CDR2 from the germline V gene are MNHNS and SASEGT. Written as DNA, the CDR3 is TGTGCCAGCAGATGGGGGCTCCAAGAGACCCAGTACTTC. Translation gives CASRWGLQETQYF.

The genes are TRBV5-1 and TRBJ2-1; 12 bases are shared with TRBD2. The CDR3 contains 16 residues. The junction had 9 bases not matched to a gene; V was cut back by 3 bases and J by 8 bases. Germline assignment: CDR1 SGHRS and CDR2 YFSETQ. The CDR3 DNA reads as TGCGCCAGCAGCTGGACCCTAGCGGGAGGGAGCGATGAGCAGTTCTTC. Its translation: CASSWTLAGGSDEQFF.

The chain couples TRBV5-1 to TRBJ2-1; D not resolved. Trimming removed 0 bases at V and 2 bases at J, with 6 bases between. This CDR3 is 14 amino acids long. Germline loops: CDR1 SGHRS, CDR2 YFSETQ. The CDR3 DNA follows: TGCGCCAGCAGCTTGGTTGCGGCCTACAATGAGCAGTTCTTC. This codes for CASSLVAAYNEQFF.

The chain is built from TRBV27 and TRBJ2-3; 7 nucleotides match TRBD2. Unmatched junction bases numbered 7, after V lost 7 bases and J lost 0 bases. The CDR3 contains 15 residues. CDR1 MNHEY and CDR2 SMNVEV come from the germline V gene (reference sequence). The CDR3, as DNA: TGTGCCAGCAAAGGGCGGGGGACTAGCACAGATACGCAGTATTTT. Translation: CASKGRGTSTDTQYF.

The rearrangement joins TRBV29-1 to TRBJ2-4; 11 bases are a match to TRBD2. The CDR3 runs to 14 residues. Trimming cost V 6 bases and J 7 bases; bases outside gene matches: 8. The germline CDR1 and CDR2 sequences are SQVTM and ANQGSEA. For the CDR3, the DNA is TGCAGCGTAGTTAGCGGGAGGGCGTGGAACATTCAGTACTTC. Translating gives CSVVSGRAWNIQYF.

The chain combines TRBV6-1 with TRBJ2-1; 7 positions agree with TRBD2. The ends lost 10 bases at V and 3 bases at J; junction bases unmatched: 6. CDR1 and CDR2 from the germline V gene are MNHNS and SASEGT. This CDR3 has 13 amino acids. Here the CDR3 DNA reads TGTGCCATCCGGGACTATAGCTACAATGAGCAGTTCTTC. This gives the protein CAIRDYSYNEQFF.

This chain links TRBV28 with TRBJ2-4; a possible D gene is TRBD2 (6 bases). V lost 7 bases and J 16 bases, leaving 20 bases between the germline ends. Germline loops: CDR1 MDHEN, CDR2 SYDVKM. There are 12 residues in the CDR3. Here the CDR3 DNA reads TGTGCCAGCATCATGGGACTCCCGTGGTTTTACTTC. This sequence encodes CASIMGLPWFYF.

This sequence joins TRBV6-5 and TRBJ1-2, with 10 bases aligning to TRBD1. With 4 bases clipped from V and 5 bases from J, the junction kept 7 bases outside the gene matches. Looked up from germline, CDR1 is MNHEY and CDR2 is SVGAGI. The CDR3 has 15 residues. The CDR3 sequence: CASSSYGQGEYGYTF. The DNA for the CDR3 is TGTGCCAGCAGTTCCTACGGACAGGGGGAATATGGCTACACCTTC.

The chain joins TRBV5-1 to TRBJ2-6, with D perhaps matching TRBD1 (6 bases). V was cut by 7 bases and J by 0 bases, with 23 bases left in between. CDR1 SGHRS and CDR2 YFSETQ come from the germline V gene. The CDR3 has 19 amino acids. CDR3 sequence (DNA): TGCGCCAGCTACCATGAGAAACCCGACAGGCGCTCTGGGGCCAACGTCCTGACTTTC. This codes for CASYHEKPDRRSGANVLTF. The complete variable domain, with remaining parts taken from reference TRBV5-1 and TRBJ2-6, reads KAGVTQTPRYLIKTRGQQVTLSCSPISGHRSVSWYQQTPGQGLQFLFEYFSETQRNKGNFPGRFSGRQFSNSRSEMNVSTLELGDSALYLCASYHEKPDRRSGANVLTFGAGSRLTVL.

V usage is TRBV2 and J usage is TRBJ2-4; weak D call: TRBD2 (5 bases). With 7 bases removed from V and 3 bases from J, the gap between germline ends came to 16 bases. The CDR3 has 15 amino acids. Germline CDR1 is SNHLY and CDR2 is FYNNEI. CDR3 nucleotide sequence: TGTGCCAGCACTACGAGAGGGTTCGGCAAAAACATTCAGTACTTC. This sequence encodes CASTTRGFGKNIQYF.

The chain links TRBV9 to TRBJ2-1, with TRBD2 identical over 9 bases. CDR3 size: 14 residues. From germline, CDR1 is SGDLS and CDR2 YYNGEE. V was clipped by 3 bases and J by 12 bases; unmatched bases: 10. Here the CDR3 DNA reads TGTGCCAGCAGCGAGGCGGGGGGGCCCACGGGGCAGTTCTTC. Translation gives CASSEAGGPTGQFF.

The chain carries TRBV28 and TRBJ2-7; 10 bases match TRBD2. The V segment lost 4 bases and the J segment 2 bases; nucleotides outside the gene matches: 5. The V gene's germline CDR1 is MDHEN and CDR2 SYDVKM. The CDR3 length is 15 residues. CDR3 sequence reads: CASSSKAGGAYEQYF. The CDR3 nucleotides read TGTGCCAGCAGTTCAAAAGCGGGAGGGGCCTACGAGCAGTACTTC. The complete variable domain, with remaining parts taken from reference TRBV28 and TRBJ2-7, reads DVKVTQSSRYLVKRTGEKVFLECVQDMDHENMFWYRQDPGLGLRLIYFSYDVKMKEKGDIPEGYSVSREKKERFSLILESASTNQTSMYLCASSSKAGGAYEQYFGPGTRLTVT.

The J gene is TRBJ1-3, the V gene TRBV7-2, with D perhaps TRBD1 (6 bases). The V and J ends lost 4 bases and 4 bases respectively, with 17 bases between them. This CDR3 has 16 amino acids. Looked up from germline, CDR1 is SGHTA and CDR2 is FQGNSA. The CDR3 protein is CASSSGQSKLGNTIYF. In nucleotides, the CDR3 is TGTGCCAGCAGCTCAGGACAGTCAAAATTAGGAAACACCATATATTTT.

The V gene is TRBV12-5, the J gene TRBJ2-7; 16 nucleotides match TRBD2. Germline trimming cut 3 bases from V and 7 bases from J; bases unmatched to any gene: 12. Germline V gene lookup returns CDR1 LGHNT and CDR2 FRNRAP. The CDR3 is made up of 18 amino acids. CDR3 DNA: TGTGCTAGTGGTTTACCGGGACTAGCGGGAGGGACCCAGGGGGAGCAGTACTTC. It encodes CASGLPGLAGGTQGEQYF.

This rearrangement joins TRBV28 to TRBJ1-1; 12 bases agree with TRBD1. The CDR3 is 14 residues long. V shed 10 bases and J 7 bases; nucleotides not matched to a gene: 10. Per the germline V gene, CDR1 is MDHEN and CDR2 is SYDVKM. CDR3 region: CATRGDRGLSEAFF. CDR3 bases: TGTGCCACCAGAGGGGACAGGGGGCTCAGTGAAGCTTTCTTT.

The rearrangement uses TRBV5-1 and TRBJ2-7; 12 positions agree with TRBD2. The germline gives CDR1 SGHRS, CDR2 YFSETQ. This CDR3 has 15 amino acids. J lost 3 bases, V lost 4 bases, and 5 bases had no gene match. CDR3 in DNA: TGCGCCAGCAGCCCCTCTAGCGGGAGGGGCTACGAGCAGTACTTC. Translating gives CASSPSSGRGYEQYF.

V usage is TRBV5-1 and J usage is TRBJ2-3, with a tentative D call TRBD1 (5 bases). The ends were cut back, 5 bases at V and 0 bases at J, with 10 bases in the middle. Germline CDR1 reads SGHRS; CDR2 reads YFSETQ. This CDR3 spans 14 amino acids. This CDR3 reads CASSQGVSTDTQYF. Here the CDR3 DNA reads TGCGCCAGCAGTCAAGGGGTTAGCACAGATACGCAGTATTTT.